This T cell receptor (beta chain) appears in the sequencing data of a study of T cells in Graves' hyperthyroidism and ophthalmopathy. The CDR3 extends over 13 amino acids. The V end was cut by 4 bases, the J end by 7 bases, with 14 bases between. Germline CDR1 SGHVS, CDR2 FQNEAQ. This clonotype was detected ten times or more. It was RNA transcripts that yielded the amplified TCR beta CDR3 regions. TCR CDR3 regions were first amplified by RT-PCR with HTBI primers. Each CDR3 protein is one row after TCRdb ran MiXCR on the multiplex PCR reads. Among hundreds of thousands of distinct CDR3 sequences, about 14% were seen once, and the ten largest hold 4.3%.

The J gene is TRBJ2-7, the V gene TRBV7-8; TRBD1 is a possible D gene (5 bases). This clonotype was obtained from a middle-aged woman with Graves' ophthalmopathy. Sequences were obtained from blood. The CDR3 nucleotides are TGTGCCAGCAGCTCCCAGGGCTTCGGGGAGCAGTACTTC. Its translation: CASSSQGFGEQYF.